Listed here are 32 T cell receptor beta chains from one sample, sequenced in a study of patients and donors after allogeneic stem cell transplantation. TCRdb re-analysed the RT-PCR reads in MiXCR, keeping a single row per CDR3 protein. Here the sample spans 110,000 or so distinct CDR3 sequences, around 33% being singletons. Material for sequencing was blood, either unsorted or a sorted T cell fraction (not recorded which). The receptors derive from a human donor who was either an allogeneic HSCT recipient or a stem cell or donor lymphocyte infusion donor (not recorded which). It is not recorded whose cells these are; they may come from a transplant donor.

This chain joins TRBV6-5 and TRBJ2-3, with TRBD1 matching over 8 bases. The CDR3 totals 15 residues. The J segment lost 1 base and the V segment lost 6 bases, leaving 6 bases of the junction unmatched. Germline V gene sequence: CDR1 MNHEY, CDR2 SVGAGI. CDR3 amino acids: CASSTTGVGTDTQYF. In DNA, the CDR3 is TGTGCCAGCAGCACGACAGGGGTTGGCACAGATACGCAGTATTTT.

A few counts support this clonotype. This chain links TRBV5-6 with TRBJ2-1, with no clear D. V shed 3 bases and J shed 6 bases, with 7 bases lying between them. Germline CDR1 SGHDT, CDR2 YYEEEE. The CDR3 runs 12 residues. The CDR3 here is CASSSLSNEQFF. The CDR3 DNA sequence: TGTGCCAGCAGCTCCCTCTCCAATGAGCAGTTCTTC.

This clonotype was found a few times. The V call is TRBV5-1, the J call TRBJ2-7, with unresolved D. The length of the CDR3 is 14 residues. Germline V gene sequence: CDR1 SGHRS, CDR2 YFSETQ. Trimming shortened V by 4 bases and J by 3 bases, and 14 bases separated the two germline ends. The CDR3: CASSQKGMGYEQYF. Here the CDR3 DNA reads TGCGCCAGCAGCCAGAAAGGAATGGGCTACGAGCAGTACTTC.

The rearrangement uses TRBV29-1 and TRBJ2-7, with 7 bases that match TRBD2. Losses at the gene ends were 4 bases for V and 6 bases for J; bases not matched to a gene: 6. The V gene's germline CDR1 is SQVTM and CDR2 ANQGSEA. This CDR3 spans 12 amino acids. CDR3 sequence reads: CSVARLAGEQYF. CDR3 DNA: TGCAGCGTTGCTCGTTTAGCGGGCGAGCAGTACTTC.

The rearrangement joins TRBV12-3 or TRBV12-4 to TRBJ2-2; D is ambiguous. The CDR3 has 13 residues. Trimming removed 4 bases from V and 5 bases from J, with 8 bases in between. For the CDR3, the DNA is TGTGCCAGCAGTTATTACCGGACCGGGGAGCTGTTTTTT. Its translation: CASSYYRTGELFF.

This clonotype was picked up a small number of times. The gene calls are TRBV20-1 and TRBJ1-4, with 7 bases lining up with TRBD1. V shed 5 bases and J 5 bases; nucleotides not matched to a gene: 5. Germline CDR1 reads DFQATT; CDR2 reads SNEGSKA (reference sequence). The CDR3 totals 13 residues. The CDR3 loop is CSAPGQLNEKLFF. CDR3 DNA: TGCAGTGCTCCGGGACAGCTGAATGAAAAACTGTTTTTT.

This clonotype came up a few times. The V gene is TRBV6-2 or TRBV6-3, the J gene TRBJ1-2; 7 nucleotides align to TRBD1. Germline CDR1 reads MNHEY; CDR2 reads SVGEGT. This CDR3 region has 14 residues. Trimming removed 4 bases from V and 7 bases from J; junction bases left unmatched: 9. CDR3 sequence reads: CASSFEDRPFGYTF. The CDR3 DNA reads TGTGCCAGCAGTTTCGAGGACAGGCCTTTTGGCTACACCTTC.

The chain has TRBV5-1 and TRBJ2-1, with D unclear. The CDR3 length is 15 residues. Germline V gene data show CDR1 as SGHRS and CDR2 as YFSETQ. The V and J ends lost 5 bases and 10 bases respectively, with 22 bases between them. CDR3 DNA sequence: TGCGCCAGCAGGGTCCTGCAGGCCCAAGATAGAGAGCAGTTCTTC. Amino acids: CASRVLQAQDREQFF.

The CDR3 coding sequence is TGTGCCAGCAGCTCCCCCCCTAGCGGGAGCTCAGATACGCAGTATTTT. As protein: CASSSPPSGSSDTQYF. The chain joins TRBV11-3 to TRBJ2-3, with 10 bases lining up with TRBD2. The germline V gene has CDR1 SGHNT and CDR2 YENEEA. V shed 4 bases, J shed 4 bases, and the junction held 8 bases outside the gene matches. The CDR3 sequence is 16 residues long.

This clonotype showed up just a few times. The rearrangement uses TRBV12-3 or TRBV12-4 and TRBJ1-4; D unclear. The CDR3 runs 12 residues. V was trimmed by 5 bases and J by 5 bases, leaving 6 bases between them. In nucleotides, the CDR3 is TGTGCCAGCAGTGACACGAATGAAAAACTGTTTTTT. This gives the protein CASSDTNEKLFF.

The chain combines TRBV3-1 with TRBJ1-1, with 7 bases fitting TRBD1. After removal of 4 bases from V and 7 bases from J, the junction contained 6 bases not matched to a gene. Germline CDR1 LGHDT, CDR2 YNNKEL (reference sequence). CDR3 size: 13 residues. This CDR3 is CASSLGQSNEAFF. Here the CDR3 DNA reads TGTGCCAGCAGCCTGGGACAGTCGAATGAAGCTTTCTTT.

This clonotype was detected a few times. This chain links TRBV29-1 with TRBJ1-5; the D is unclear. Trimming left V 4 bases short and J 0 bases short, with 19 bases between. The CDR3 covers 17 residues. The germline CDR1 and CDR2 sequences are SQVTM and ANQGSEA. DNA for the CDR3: TGCAGCGTTGCGGGGTTAAGGGTTGGTTATAGCAATCAGCCCCAGCATTTT. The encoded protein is CSVAGLRVGYSNQPQHF.

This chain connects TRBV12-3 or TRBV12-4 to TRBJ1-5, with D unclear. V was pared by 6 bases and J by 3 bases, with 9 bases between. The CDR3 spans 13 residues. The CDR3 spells CASSTGPNQPQHF. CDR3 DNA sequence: TGTGCCAGCAGCACCGGGCCCAATCAGCCCCAGCATTTT.

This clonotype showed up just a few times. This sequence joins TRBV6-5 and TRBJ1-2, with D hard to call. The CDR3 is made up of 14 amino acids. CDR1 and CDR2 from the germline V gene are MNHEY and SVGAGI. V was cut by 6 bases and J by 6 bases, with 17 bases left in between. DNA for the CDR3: TGTGCCAGCAGGAGGACGGCCGAAGCTGATGGCTACACCTTC. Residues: CASRRTAEADGYTF.

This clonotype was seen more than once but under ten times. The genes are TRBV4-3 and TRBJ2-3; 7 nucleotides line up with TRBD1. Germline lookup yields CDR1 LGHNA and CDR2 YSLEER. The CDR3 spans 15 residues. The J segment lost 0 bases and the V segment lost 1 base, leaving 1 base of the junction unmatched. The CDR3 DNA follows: TGCGCCAGCAGCCAAGGGGACAGTAGCACAGATACGCAGTATTTT. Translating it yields CASSQGDSSTDTQYF.

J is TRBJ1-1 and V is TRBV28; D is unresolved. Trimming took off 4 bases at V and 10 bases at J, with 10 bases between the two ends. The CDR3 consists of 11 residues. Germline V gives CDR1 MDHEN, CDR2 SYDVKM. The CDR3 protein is CASSYGLGAFF. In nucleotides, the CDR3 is TGTGCCAGCAGTTATGGTCTGGGAGCTTTCTTT.

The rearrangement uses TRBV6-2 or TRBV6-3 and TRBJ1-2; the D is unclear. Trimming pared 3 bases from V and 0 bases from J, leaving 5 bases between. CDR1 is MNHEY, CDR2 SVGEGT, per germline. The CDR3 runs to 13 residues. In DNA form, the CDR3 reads TGTGCCAGCAGTTATCTACCTAACTATGGCTACACCTTC. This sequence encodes CASSYLPNYGYTF.

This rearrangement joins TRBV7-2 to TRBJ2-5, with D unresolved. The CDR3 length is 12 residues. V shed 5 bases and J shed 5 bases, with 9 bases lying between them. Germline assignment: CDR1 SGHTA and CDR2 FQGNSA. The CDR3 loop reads CASSNSLETQYF. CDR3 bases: TGTGCCAGCAGCAATAGCTTGGAGACCCAGTACTTC.

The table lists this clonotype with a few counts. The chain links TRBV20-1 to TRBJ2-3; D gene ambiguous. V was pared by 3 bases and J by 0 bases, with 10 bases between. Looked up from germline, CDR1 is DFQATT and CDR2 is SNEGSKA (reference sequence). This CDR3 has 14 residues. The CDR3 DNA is TGCAGTGCTAGGGCTGCGTCTAGCACAGATACGCAGTATTTT. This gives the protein CSARAASSTDTQYF.

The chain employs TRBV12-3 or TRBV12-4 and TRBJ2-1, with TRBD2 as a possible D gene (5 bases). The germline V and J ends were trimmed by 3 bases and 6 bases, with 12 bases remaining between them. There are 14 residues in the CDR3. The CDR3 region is CASSLRVFFNEQFF. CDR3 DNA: TGTGCCAGCAGTTTGAGGGTGTTCTTCAATGAGCAGTTCTTC.

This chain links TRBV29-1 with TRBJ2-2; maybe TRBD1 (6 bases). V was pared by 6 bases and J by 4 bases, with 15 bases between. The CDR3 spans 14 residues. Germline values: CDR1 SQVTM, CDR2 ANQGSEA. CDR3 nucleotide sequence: TGCAGCGTGTCCCCGGGACACTTCACCGGGGAGCTGTTTTTT. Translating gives CSVSPGHFTGELFF.

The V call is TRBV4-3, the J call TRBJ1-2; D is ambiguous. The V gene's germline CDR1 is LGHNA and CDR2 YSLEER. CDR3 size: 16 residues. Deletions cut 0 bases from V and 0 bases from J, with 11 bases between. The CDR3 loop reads CASSQDPRTSNYGYTF. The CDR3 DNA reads TGCGCCAGCAGCCAAGATCCCAGAACCTCTAACTATGGCTACACCTTC.

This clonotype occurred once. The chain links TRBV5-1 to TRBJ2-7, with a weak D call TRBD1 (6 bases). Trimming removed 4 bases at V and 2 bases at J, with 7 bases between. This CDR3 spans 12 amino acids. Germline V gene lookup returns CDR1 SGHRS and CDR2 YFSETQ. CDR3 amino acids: CASSGGPYEQYF. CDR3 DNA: TGCGCCAGCAGCGGGGGCCCCTACGAGCAGTACTTC.

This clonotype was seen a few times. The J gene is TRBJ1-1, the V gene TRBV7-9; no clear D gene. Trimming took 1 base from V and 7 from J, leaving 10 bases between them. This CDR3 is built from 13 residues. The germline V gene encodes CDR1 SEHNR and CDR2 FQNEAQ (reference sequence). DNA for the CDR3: TGTGCCAGCAGCTTAGAGGCAGTAATTGAAGCTTTCTTT. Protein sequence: CASSLEAVIEAFF.

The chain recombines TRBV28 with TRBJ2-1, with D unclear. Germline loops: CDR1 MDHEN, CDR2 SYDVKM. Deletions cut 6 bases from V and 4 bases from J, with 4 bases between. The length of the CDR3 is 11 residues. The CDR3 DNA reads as TGTGCCAGCAGATCGTACAATGAGCAGTTCTTC. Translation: CASRSYNEQFF.

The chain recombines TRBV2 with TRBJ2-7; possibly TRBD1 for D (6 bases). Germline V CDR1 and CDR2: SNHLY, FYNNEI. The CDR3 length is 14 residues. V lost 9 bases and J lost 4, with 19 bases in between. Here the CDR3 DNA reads TGTGCCAGGAGCCAGCCGGGACACCATTACGAGCAGTACTTC. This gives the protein CARSQPGHHYEQYF.

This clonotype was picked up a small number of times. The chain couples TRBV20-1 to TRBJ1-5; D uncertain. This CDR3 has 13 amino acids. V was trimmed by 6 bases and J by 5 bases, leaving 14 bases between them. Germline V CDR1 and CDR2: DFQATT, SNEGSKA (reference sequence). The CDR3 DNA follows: TGCAGTGCCGTCACTTCGGGAGATCAGCCCCAGCATTTT. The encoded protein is CSAVTSGDQPQHF.

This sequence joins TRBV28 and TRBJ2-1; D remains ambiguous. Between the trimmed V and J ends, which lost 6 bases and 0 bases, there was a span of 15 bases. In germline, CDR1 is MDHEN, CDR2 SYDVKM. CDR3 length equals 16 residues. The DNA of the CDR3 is TGTGCCAGCAGAACAAGACACCCCAGCTCCTACAATGAGCAGTTCTTC. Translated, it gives CASRTRHPSSYNEQFF.

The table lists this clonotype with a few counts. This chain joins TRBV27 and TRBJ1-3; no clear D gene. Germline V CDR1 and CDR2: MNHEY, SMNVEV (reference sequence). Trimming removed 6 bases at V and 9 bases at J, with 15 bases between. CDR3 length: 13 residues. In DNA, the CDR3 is TGTGCCAGCAGGGTCCGGGCCGGGAGCACCATATATTTT. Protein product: CASRVRAGSTIYF.

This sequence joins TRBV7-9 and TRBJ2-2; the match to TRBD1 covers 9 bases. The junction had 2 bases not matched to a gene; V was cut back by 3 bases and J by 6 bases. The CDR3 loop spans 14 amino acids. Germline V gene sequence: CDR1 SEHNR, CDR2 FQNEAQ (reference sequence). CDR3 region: CASSLRQGAGELFF. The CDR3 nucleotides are TGTGCCAGCAGCTTGCGACAGGGGGCCGGGGAGCTGTTTTTT.

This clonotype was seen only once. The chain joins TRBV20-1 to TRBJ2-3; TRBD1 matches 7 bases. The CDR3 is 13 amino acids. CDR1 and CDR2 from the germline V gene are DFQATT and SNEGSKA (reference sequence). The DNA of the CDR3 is TGCGGATCCAGAGGGGGCCCCACAGATACGCAGTATTTT. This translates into CGSRGGPTDTQYF.

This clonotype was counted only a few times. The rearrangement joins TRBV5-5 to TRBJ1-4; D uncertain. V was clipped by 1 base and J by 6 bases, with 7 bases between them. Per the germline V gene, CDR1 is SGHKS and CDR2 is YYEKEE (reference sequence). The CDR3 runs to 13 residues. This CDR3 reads CASSLLQDEKLFF. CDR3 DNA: TGTGCCAGCAGCTTGCTGCAAGATGAAAAACTGTTTTTT. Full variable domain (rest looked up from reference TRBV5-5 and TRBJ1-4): DAGVTQSPTHLIKTRGQQVTLRCSPISGHKSVSWYQQVLGQGPQFIFQYYEKEERGRGNFPDRFSARQFPNYSSELNVNALLLGDSALYLCASSLLQDEKLFFGSGTQLSVL.